This T cell receptor beta chain is drawn from a study of T cells in Graves' hyperthyroidism and ophthalmopathy (dated by TCRdb to between 2017 and 2020). About the full investigation: Peripheral blood samples were taken at initial diagnosis, before any treatment was given. The study also compared thyroid tissue and blood T-cell repertoires from five or six Graves' hyperthyroidism patients. The approximately 100 discovery patients were divided at random into training and test sets in a 7:3 ratio. To identify distinguishing TCR V-J signatures, a discovery cohort of about 100 patients was used, comprising under 45 with Graves' ophthalmopathy and around 57 with stable Graves' hyperthyroidism. Whether ophthalmopathy could be predicted prospectively was tested in an independent validation cohort made up of roughly 19 hyperthyroidism patients plus 17 patients who later progressed to ophthalmopathy. The paper reports TCR Vbeta CDR3 sequencing of some 140 peripheral blood samples: 40 or so ophthalmopathy, under 85 hyperthyroidism and approximately 17 progressor patients. Once sampling was done, hyperthyroidism patients were given methimazole at a starting dose of 30 mg daily, whereas ophthalmopathy patients were given high-dose intravenous methylprednisolone. The research as a whole found: A 13 V-J signature model separated ophthalmopathy from stable hyperthyroidism, with about 90% sensitivity and roughly 81% specificity in cross-validation and 80%/75% in testing. Sample size was not statistically predetermined, and blinding of investigators to group allocation was not performed. During validation, the model predicted progression to ophthalmopathy a median of approximately six months ahead of onset, with almost 71% sensitivity and around 73% specificity. Most expanded thyroid clonotypes (frequency above 0.001) were also detected in blood, a finding suggesting that blood repertoires may reflect thyroid immune responses.

This clonotype showed up many times. Its antigen specificity is not known. Qualities for individual bases were not recorded, and no much larger clone is one base off. From a lookup of the germline V gene (reference sequence), CDR1 and CDR2 are DFQATT and SNEGSKA. V sheds 3 bases and J sheds 2 bases, leaving 11 bases between their ends. The CDR3 starts with the cysteine, ends with the phenylalanine, and has 14 residues. Solely the CDR3 DNA is kept, with 42 bases framed from the first base. The TCR beta CDR3 regions were amplified from RNA transcripts. The first round of RT-PCR for the TCR CDR3 was performed with the HTBI primer set and the Qiagen OneStep RT-PCR kit. Libraries were constructed in a second round of multiplex PCR, after which size selection and purification were carried out. Libraries were sequenced paired-end with 100 bp reads on an Illumina HiSeq2000. Processing in the source paper ran as follows. SOAPnuke was used to process the raw data, removing reads that contained adapters or uncalled bases, had a mean Phred below 15, or lacked an exact match to the constant primer or identifier. High-quality paired reads were merged with COPE v1.2.5, and unique nucleotide sequences were defined as clonotypes. Clonotypes were aligned to IMGT TRBV, TRBD and TRBJ reference segments using MiTCR v1.1. Analysis was restricted to V-J combinations with a frequency above 0.0001, which covered roughly 99% of repertoires. The TCS score was defined as the ratio of F50 (clonal expansion) to E x V (chaos), calculated using BLOSUM62-based TCRdist between CDR3 peptides within each V-J. Welch's t-statistics and random forest reduced roughly 530 V-J features to roughly 13, which were used in a naive Bayes classifier (R e1071). TCRdb took the public reads, trimmed them with fastp at Q25, ran MiXCR for clone calling and kept in-frame beta chains. Each entry merges the rows of one CDR3 protein and shows their most common DNA and genes. TCRdb, not the original authors, processed these V and J calls. For this sample there are over 550,000 distinct CDR3 sequences; approximately 16% appear just once. The ten largest clonotypes hold about 17% of the sample.

Graves' hyperthyroidism was defined as stable when no progression to ophthalmopathy occurred over 18 months of follow-up. Hyperthyroidism patients were aged 18 to 65 years and newly diagnosed, with disease duration of less than 2 months. Exclusion was applied to patients with uncontrolled infections, other autoimmune diseases, pregnancy or lactation. Diagnoses were established on the basis of clinical symptoms, serum thyroxine and TRAb, thyroid ultrasound, and orbital computed tomography. PBMCs were isolated from about 9 ml of fresh peripheral blood by Ficoll-Paque density gradient centrifugation. Trizol reagent was used to extract total RNA, and RNA quality was then checked on an Agilent 2100 Bioanalyzer.

This TCR came from a woman younger than 35 with Graves' hyperthyroidism. The sequenced material came from blood. This chain joins TRBV20-1 to TRBJ1-5; the D gene is possibly TRBD1, with 5 bases matching. The DNA sequence is TGCAGTGCTAGCGCCCAGGGTCGCAATCAGCCCCAGCATTTT. It is translated as CSASAQGRNQPQHF.